The 13 T cell receptor beta chains below all came from one sample that was sequenced in a study of blood T cell repertoires in COVID-19. Here immunoSEQ multiplex PCR was the method, and the copy in TCRdb shows in-frame clones only, minus some. The repertoire has 130,000 to 150,000 clones, around four fifths of them found once; the top ten carry less than 7%. The sequenced sample was PBMCs or T cells enriched from blood (not recorded which). The receptors were gathered from a woman between 35 and 50 years old who had recovered from COVID-19.

A few counts support this clone. The CDR3 DNA reads as TGTGCCAGCAGTCAAATGGGGGCCACCGGGGAGCTGTTTTTT. Its translation: CASSQMGATGELFF. The chain carries TRBV3-1 (or the pseudogene TRBV3-2) and TRBJ2-2, with D perhaps TRBD1 (6 bases). The germline gives CDR1 LGHDT, CDR2 YNNKEL (reference sequence). Between the trimmed V and J ends, which lost 6 bases and 4 bases, there was a span of 12 bases. The CDR3 has 14 amino acids.

The chain combines TRBV9 with TRBJ2-1; possibly TRBD1 for D (6 bases). Deletions cut 1 base from V and 7 bases from J, with 15 bases between. The CDR3 totals 15 residues. Germline V lookup: CDR1 SGDLS, CDR2 YYNGEE. This CDR3 reads CASSVITGKGNEQFF. The CDR3 region has the DNA TGTGCCAGCAGCGTAATCACAGGGAAAGGAAATGAGCAGTTCTTC.

The chain is built from TRBV18 and TRBJ2-1; 8 bases agree with TRBD2. The CDR3 covers 14 residues. Germline CDR1 is KGHSH and CDR2 is LQKENI. The V and J ends lost 6 bases and 5 bases, in that order; junction bases with no gene match: 6. CDR3 bases: TGTGCCAGCTCCGGCGGGGGGACCAACAATGAGCAGTTCTTC. Translating gives CASSGGGTNNEQFF.

The chain uses TRBV13 and TRBJ1-2; 8 bases fit TRBD1. This CDR3 has 14 residues. V shed 5 bases and J 6 bases; nucleotides not matched to a gene: 8. Germline assignment: CDR1 PRHDT and CDR2 FYEKMQ (reference sequence). CDR3 region: CASSSGQGLDGYTF. DNA of the CDR3: TGTGCCAGCAGCAGCGGACAGGGTCTGGATGGCTACACCTTC.

J is TRBJ2-7 and V is TRBV29-1; 9 bases map to TRBD1. The CDR3 has 15 residues. Trimming took 3 bases from V and 2 from J; bases not matched to a gene: 8. Per germline, CDR1 SQVTM and CDR2 ANQGSEA. DNA of the CDR3: TGCAGCGTTGAGGTACCGGGACAGGGTACCTACGAGCAGTACTTC. Protein sequence: CSVEVPGQGTYEQYF.

In this sample, this clone turned up a few times. The genes are TRBV12-5 and TRBJ1-4; possible D gene TRBD1, 6 bases. V was clipped by 5 bases and J by 8 bases, with 21 bases between them. CDR1 is LGHNT, CDR2 FRNRAP, per germline. The CDR3 is made up of 16 amino acids. In DNA, the CDR3 is TGTGCTAGTGGTCGCTTCGGGGAGGGGGTTCGGGAAAAACTGTTTTTT. Its protein product is CASGRFGEGVREKLFF.

V gene TRBV5-4 combines with J gene TRBJ2-7, with TRBD2 matching 11 bases. Germline loops: CDR1 SGHNT, CDR2 YYREEE (reference sequence). The ends lost 4 bases at V and 4 bases at J; junction bases unmatched: 7. The CDR3 is made up of 15 amino acids. DNA of the CDR3: TGTGCCAGCAGCATGGGACTAGCGGAAGGATACGAGCAGTACTTC. It encodes CASSMGLAEGYEQYF.

The chain uses TRBV19 and TRBJ1-1; no clear D. The CDR3 is made up of 15 amino acids. V was cut by 2 bases and J by 1 base, with 11 bases left in between. Germline V gene sequence: CDR1 LNHDA, CDR2 SQIVND (reference sequence). This CDR3 is CASSIIFEENTEAFF. Written as DNA, the CDR3 is TGTGCCAGTAGTATAATATTCGAGGAGAACACTGAAGCTTTCTTT. The full variable domain, in which reference TRBV19 and TRBJ1-1 provide the parts outside the CDR3, is DGGITQSPKYLFRKEGQNVTLSCEQNLNHDAMYWYRQDPGQGLRLIYYSQIVNDFQKGDIAEGYSVSREKKESFPLTVTSAQKNPTAFYLCASSIIFEENTEAFFGQGTRLTVV.

The sample holds a few counts of this clone. The rearrangement joins TRBV4-2 to TRBJ1-3; D is perhaps TRBD1 (6 bases). The CDR3 has 15 amino acids. CDR1 is LGHNA, CDR2 YNFKEQ, per germline. Trimming cost V 1 base and J 4 bases, with 11 bases left between them. CDR3 in amino acids: CASSQAQGEGNTIYF. The CDR3 DNA reads TGTGCCAGCAGCCAAGCACAGGGCGAAGGAAACACCATATATTTT.

The table lists this clone with a few counts. The chain recombines TRBV7-3 with TRBJ1-2, with TRBD1 matching 9 bases. The CDR3 consists of 16 residues. Germline-derived CDR1 and CDR2 are SGHTA and FQGTGA. V was clipped by 5 bases and J by 8 bases; unmatched bases: 15. The CDR3 here is CASSPIPSGQGRGYTF. Written as DNA, the CDR3 is TGTGCCAGCAGCCCAATTCCCTCGGGACAGGGACGCGGCTACACCTTC.

In this sample, this clone turned up many times. V is TRBV20-1 and J is TRBJ2-6; D unclear. V was clipped by 3 bases and J by 0 bases, with 6 bases between them. Germline CDR1 DFQATT, CDR2 SNEGSKA (reference sequence). The CDR3 runs 14 residues. The CDR3 coding sequence is TGCAGTGCTAGTGCAGTCTCTGGGGCCAACGTCCTGACTTTC. It translates to CSASAVSGANVLTF.

J is TRBJ2-7 and V is TRBV25-1; 7 nucleotides agree with TRBD1. This CDR3 has 14 residues. The germline V gene has CDR1 MGHDK and CDR2 SYGVNS. With V trimmed by 8 bases and J by 1 base, 8 bases remained unmatched. Written as DNA, the CDR3 is TGTGCCAGCTCCCGGCCAGGGGGTTCCTACGAGCAGTACTTC. It is translated as CASSRPGGSYEQYF.

This clone was found many times. The V call is TRBV6-5, the J call TRBJ1-1, with 8 positions matching TRBD1. The CDR3 extends over 15 amino acids. J lost 4 bases, V lost 6 bases, and 10 bases had no gene match. CDR1 is MNHEY, CDR2 SVGAGI, per germline. The CDR3 region is CASRPGQGAVTEAFF. In DNA form, the CDR3 reads TGTGCCAGCAGACCGGGGCAGGGGGCTGTCACTGAAGCTTTCTTT.